Shown below are 2 T cell receptor beta chains from a single sample sequenced in a study of T cell responses to AZD1222 COVID-19 vaccine. TCRdb's copy holds only in-frame clones and misses some; the assay was immunoSEQ multiplex PCR. The profile shows roughly 100,000 clones, 80% to 90% of them singletons. The sequencing here drew on peripheral blood, taken on day 0 of AZD1222 vaccination. These receptors all come from an adult in good health.

This sequence joins TRBV6-2 or TRBV6-3 and TRBJ1-5; 10 bases map to TRBD1. The CDR3 runs 15 residues. CDR1 and CDR2 from the germline V gene are MNHEY and SVGEGT. Losses at the gene ends were 4 bases for V and 7 bases for J; bases not matched to a gene: 7. The CDR3 spells CASSSAGTGVQPQHF. CDR3 bases: TGTGCCAGCAGTTCAGCCGGGACAGGGGTCCAGCCCCAGCATTTT.

This clone appeared a few times. The gene calls are TRBV6-4 and TRBJ2-7; no reliable D call. The length of the CDR3 is 12 residues. Trimming took off 5 bases at V and 5 bases at J, with 10 bases between the two ends. Germline CDR1 and CDR2: MRHNA and SNTAGT. CDR3 nucleotide sequence: TGTGCCAGCAGTATGGGGTCTGACGAGCAGTACTTC. It encodes CASSMGSDEQYF.